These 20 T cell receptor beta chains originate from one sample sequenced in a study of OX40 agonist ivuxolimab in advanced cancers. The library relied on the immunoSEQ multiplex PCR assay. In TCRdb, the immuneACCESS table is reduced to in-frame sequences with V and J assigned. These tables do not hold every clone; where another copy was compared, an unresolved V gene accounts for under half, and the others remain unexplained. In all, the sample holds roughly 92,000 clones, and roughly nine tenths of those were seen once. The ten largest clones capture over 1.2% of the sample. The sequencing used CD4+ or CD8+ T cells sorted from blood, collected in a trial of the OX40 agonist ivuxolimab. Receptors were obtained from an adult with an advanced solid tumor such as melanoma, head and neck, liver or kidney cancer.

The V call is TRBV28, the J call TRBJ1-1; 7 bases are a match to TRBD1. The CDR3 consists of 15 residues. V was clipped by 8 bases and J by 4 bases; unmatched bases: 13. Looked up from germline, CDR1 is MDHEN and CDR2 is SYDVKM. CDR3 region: CASSNPGQVGTEAFF. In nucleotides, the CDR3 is TGTGCCAGCTCGAACCCCGGACAGGTGGGCACTGAAGCTTTCTTT.

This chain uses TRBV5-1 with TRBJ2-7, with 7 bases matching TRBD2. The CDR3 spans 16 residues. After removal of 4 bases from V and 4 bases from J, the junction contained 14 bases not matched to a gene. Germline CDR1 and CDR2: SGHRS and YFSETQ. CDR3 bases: TGCGCCAGCAGCCCACGCCCAGGCGGGAGTAGGTACGAGCAGTACTTC. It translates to CASSPRPGGSRYEQYF.

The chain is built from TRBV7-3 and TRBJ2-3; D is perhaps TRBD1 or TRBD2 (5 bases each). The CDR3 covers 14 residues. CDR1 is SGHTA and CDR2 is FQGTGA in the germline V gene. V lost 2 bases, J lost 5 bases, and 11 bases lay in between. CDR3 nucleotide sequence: TGTGCCAGCAGCTTACGGGACCACAGAGATACGCAGTATTTT. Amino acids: CASSLRDHRDTQYF.

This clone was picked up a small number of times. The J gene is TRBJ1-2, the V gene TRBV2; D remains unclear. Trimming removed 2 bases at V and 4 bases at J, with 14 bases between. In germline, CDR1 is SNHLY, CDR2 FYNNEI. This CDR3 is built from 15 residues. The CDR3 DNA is TGTGCCAGCAGTGAACGTCGGGAACAGAGCTATGGCTACACCTTC. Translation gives CASSERREQSYGYTF.

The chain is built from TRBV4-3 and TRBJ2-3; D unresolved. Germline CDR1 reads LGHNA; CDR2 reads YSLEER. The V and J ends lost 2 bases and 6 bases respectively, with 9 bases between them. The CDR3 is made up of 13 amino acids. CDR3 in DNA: TGCGCCAGCAGCCAAATATCGCAGGATACGCAGTATTTT. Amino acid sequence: CASSQISQDTQYF.

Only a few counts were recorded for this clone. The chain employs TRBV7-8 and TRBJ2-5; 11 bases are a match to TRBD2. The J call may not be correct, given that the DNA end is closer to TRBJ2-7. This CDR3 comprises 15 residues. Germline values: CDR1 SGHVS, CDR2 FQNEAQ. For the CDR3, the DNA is TGTGCCAGCAGCCCTCGACTAGCGGGATCCTACGAGCAGTACTTC. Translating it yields CASSPRLAGSYEQYF.

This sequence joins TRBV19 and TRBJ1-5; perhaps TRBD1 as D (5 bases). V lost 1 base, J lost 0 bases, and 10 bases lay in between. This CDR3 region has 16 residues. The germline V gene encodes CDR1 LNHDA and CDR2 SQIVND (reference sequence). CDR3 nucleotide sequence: TGTGCCAGTAGTATAGGGACAAAAAATAGCAATCAGCCCCAGCATTTT. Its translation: CASSIGTKNSNQPQHF.

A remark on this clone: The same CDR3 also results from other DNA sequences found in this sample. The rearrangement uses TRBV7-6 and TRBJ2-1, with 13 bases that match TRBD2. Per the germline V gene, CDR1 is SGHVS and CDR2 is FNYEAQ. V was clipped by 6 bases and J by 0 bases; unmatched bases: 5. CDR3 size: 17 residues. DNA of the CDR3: TGTGCCAGCAGACGGACTAGCGGGGGAAGCTCCTACAATGAGCAGTTCTTC. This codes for CASRRTSGGSSYNEQFF.

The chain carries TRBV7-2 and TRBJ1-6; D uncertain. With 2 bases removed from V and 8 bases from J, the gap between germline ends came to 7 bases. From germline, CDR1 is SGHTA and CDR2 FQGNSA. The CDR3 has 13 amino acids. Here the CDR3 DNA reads TGTGCCAGCAGCTTATCCATGGATTCACCCCTCCACTTT. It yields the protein CASSLSMDSPLHF.

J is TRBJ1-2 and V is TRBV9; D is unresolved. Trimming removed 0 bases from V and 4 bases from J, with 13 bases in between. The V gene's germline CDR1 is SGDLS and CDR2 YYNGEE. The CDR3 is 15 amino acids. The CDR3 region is CASSVAQTASYGYTF. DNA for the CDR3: TGTGCCAGCAGCGTAGCCCAGACTGCAAGCTATGGCTACACCTTC.

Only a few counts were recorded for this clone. For the CDR3, the DNA is TGTGCCAGCAGTGAAGAGGGGACCTATCAGCCCCAGCATTTT. Encoded protein: CASSEEGTYQPQHF. The rearrangement links TRBV2 to TRBJ1-5; TRBD1 might be the D (5 bases). The V and J ends lost 1 base and 5 bases respectively, with 9 bases between them. CDR1 is SNHLY, CDR2 FYNNEI, per germline. CDR3 length equals 14 residues.

The CDR3 loop is CASSYVGGEAFF. CDR3 nucleotides: TGTGCCAGCAGTTACGTGGGGGGTGAAGCTTTCTTT. The gene calls are TRBV6-5 and TRBJ1-1; D perhaps matches TRBD1 (5 bases). Between the trimmed V and J ends, which lost 2 bases and 7 bases, there was a span of 8 bases. CDR1 and CDR2 from the germline V gene are MNHEY and SVGAGI. The CDR3 covers 12 residues.

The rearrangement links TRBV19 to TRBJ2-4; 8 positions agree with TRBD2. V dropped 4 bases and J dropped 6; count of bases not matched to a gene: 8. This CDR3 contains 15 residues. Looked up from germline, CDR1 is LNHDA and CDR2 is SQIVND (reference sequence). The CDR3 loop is CASSTGLAWINIQYF. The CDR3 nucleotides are TGTGCCAGTAGTACCGGACTAGCATGGATAAACATTCAGTACTTC.

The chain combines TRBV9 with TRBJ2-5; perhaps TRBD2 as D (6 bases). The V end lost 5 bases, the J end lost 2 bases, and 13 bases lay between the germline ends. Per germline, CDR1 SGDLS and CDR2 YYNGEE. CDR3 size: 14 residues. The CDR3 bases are TGTGCCAGCAGTGATCCCGGGACTCAAGAGACCCAGTACTTC. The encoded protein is CASSDPGTQETQYF. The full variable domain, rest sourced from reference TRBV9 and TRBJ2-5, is DSGVTQTPKHLITATGQRVTLRCSPRSGDLSVYWYQQSLDQGLQFLIQYYNGEERAKGNILERFSAQQFPDLHSELNLSSLELGDSALYFCASSDPGTQETQYFGPGTRLLVL.

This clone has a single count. CDR3 sequence reads: CASSLTTGASIGEKLFF. DNA of the CDR3: TGTGCCAGCAGCTTAACTACAGGGGCCTCGATAGGTGAAAAACTGTTTTTT. The gene calls are TRBV7-6 and TRBJ1-4; 7 bases are a match to TRBD1. Per the germline V gene, CDR1 is SGHVS and CDR2 is FNYEAQ. The J segment lost 7 bases and the V segment lost 2 bases, leaving 13 bases of the junction unmatched. The CDR3 spans 17 residues. The full variable domain, completed using reference TRBV7-6 and TRBJ1-4, is GAGVSQSPRYKVTKRGQDVALRCDPISGHVSLYWYRQALGQGPEFLTYFNYEAQQDKSGLPNDRFSAERPEGSISTLTIQRTEQRDSAMYRCASSLTTGASIGEKLFFGSGTQLSVL.

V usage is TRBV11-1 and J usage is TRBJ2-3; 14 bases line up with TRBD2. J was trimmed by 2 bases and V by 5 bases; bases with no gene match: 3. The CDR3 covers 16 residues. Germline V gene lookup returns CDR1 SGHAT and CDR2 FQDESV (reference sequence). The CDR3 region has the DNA TGTGCCAGCAGCGGACTAGCGGGGGGTTTCACAGATACGCAGTATTTT. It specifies CASSGLAGGFTDTQYF.

CDR3 nucleotide sequence: TGTGCCAGCAGCTTATATGGGACAGGGGACACCGGGGAGCTGTTTTTT. Its protein product is CASSLYGTGDTGELFF. The V gene is TRBV11-3, the J gene TRBJ2-2, with 10 bases fitting TRBD1. Germline V CDR1 and CDR2: SGHNT, YENEEA. CDR3 length: 16 residues. The J segment lost 3 bases and the V segment lost 2 bases, leaving 3 bases of the junction unmatched.

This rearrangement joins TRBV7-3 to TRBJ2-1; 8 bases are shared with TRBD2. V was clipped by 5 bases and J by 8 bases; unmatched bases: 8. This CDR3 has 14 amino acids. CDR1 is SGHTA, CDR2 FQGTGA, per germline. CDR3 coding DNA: TGTGCCAGCAGCATGGGACTAGGGAATTATGAGCAGTTCTTC. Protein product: CASSMGLGNYEQFF.

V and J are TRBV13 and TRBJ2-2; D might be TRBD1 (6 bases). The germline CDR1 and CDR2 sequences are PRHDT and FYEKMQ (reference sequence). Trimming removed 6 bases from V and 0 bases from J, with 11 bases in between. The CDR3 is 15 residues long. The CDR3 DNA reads TGTGCCAGCAGGAGGACAGTAGCGAACACCGGGGAGCTGTTTTTT. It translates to CASRRTVANTGELFF.

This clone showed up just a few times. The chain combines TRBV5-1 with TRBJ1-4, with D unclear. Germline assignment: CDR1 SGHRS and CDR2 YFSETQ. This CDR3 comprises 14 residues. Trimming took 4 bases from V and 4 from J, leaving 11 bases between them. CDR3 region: CASSPIAGNEKLFF. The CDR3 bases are TGCGCCAGCAGCCCAATCGCGGGTAATGAAAAACTGTTTTTT.